The 21 T cell receptor beta chains below were found in one sample sequenced in a study of T cells in Graves' hyperthyroidism and ophthalmopathy. Template material for amplifying TCR beta CDR3 regions consisted of RNA transcripts. TCR CDR3 underwent first-round RT-PCR with the HTBI primer set. In TCRdb, the multiplex PCR reads were re-called with MiXCR into one record per CDR3 protein. This table holds about 290,000 distinct CDR3 sequences, roughly 13% found once. Sequences were obtained from blood. Every receptor here comes from a woman aged 40-49 years with Graves' hyperthyroidism.

This clonotype was found many times. This sequence joins TRBV6-1 and TRBJ2-1; 11 bases agree with TRBD2. This CDR3 has 15 amino acids. CDR1 and CDR2 from the germline V gene are MNHNS and SASEGT. J was trimmed by 5 bases and V by 4 bases; bases with no gene match: 4. CDR3 protein: CASSAIAGGNNEQFF. CDR3 nucleotide sequence: TGTGCCAGCAGTGCGATAGCGGGAGGGAACAATGAGCAGTTCTTC.

The chain has TRBV19 and TRBJ1-3; no clear D. CDR3 size: 12 residues. V lost 7 bases, J lost 4 bases, and 8 bases lay in between. The germline CDR1 and CDR2 sequences are LNHDA and SQIVND (reference sequence). The CDR3 protein is CASKTEGNTIYF. As DNA, the CDR3 is TGTGCCAGTAAAACCGAAGGAAACACCATATATTTT.

CDR3 sequence reads: CAISESRGRGWDEQFF. For the CDR3, the DNA is TGTGCCATCAGTGAGTCCCGAGGTAGGGGATGGGATGAGCAGTTCTTC. The chain joins TRBV10-3 to TRBJ2-1; the D gene is possibly TRBD1 (5 bases). This CDR3 contains 16 residues. V lost 0 bases to trimming and J lost 8 bases, with 17 bases between them. In germline, CDR1 is ENHRY, CDR2 SYGVKD.

This clonotype was seen at least ten times. The rearrangement links TRBV2 to TRBJ2-2, with a tentative D call TRBD1 (5 bases). Germline V gene data show CDR1 as SNHLY and CDR2 as FYNNEI. This CDR3 has 15 residues. Trimming removed 3 bases at V and 4 bases at J, with 12 bases between. For the CDR3, the DNA is TGTGCCAGCAGTGACCCAGGGTCGGGCACCGGGGAGCTGTTTTTT. Translated, it gives CASSDPGSGTGELFF.

This clonotype came up many times. The genes are TRBV3-1 and TRBJ2-3; D call uncertain. V lost 3 bases and J 4 bases, leaving 5 bases between the germline ends. CDR1 LGHDT and CDR2 YNNKEL come from the germline V gene (reference sequence). This CDR3 region has 12 residues. The CDR3 coding sequence is TGTGCCAGCAGCCATCGATCAGATACGCAGTATTTT. Translation gives CASSHRSDTQYF.

This clonotype was recorded at least ten times. The chain is built from TRBV27 and TRBJ1-5; D gene uncertain. Trimming stripped 6 bases from V and 5 bases from J, with 8 bases between. This CDR3 has 12 amino acids. The germline V gene has CDR1 MNHEY and CDR2 SMNVEV (reference sequence). The CDR3 DNA reads as TGTGCCAGCAGCTTTATTGATCAGCCCCAGCATTTT. Translation: CASSFIDQPQHF.

This clonotype was counted at least ten times. This rearrangement joins TRBV2 to TRBJ2-5; D not certain. The CDR3 sequence is 14 residues long. Germline loops: CDR1 SNHLY, CDR2 FYNNEI. Trimming pared 7 bases from V and 0 bases from J, leaving 12 bases between. The CDR3 loop reads CASKPTSYQETQYF. The CDR3 coding sequence is TGTGCCAGCAAACCCACTTCGTACCAAGAGACCCAGTACTTC.

This clonotype was counted at least ten times. This chain uses TRBV15 with TRBJ2-1; no definite D call. CDR3 length equals 15 residues. Germline lookup yields CDR1 LNHNV and CDR2 YYDKDF (reference sequence). Trimming pared 1 base from V and 4 bases from J, leaving 11 bases between. CDR3 nucleotides: TGTGCCACCAGCAGAGTGTTGGCGGAATACAATGAGCAGTTCTTC. It translates to CATSRVLAEYNEQFF.

This clonotype came up many times. The V and J genes are TRBV5-1 and TRBJ2-7, with D perhaps TRBD1 (5 bases). V was clipped by 3 bases and J by 5 bases, with 12 bases between them. CDR1 and CDR2 (germline): SGHRS, YFSETQ. The CDR3 spans 13 residues. The CDR3 DNA follows: TGCGCCAGCAGCTCGACAGTTTCCAACGAGCAGTACTTC. As protein: CASSSTVSNEQYF. The variable domain in full, completed from reference TRBV5-1 and TRBJ2-7, reads KAGVTQTPRYLIKTRGQQVTLSCSPISGHRSVSWYQQTPGQGLQFLFEYFSETQRNKGNFPGRFSGRQFSNSRSEMNVSTLELGDSALYLCASSSTVSNEQYFGPGTRLTVT.

This clonotype was seen ten or more times. The chain couples TRBV30 to TRBJ1-6; 7 positions agree with TRBD1. CDR3 length: 12 residues. Germline CDR1 GTSNPN, CDR2 SVGIG (reference sequence). Trimming removed 8 bases from V and 9 bases from J; junction bases left unmatched: 7. In nucleotides, the CDR3 is TGTGCCGCCGACAGGGTTGCTTCACCCCTCCACTTT. Protein sequence: CAADRVASPLHF.

This clonotype appeared many times. This chain uses TRBV7-9 with TRBJ2-7; maybe TRBD2 (6 bases). Germline CDR1 is SEHNR and CDR2 is FQNEAQ (reference sequence). This CDR3 has 15 amino acids. V dropped 5 bases and J dropped 0 bases, with 14 bases sitting between them. CDR3 sequence: CASSLGGGSSYEQYF. The CDR3 coding sequence is TGTGCCAGCAGCCTCGGGGGAGGAAGCTCCTACGAGCAGTACTTC. Combining the CDR3 with reference TRBV7-9 and TRBJ2-7 gives the whole variable domain DTGVSQNPRHKITKRGQNVTFRCDPISEHNRLYWYRQTLGQGPEFLTYFQNEAQLEKSRLLSDRFSAERPKGSFSTLEIQRTEQGDSAMYLCASSLGGGSSYEQYFGPGTRLTVT.

The chain couples TRBV10-3 to TRBJ2-5, with TRBD2 matching over 10 bases. Germline V gene data show CDR1 as ENHRY and CDR2 as SYGVKD. The CDR3 has 12 amino acids. V was pared by 10 bases and J by 5 bases, with 4 bases of the junction left unmatched. CDR3 coding DNA: TGTGCCACAAGCGGGGGGGGGGAGACCCAGTACTTC. It translates to CATSGGGETQYF.

As for this clonotype: In this CDR3 the conserved last residue, phenylalanine or tryptophan, is missing, so a read error is likely. The chain joins TRBV7-9 to TRBJ1-4, with D possibly TRBD1 on 5 matching bases. Germline V gene data show CDR1 as SEHNR and CDR2 as FQNEAQ (reference sequence). V lost 0 bases and J 5 bases, leaving 7 bases between the germline ends. This CDR3 region has 14 residues. The CDR3 DNA is TGTGCCAGCAGCTTAGCCAGGGTAAATGAAAAACTGTTTTCT. It encodes CASSLARVNEKLFS.

The chain employs TRBV18 and TRBJ1-1; D is undetermined. This CDR3 is 16 amino acids long. Trimming took off 0 bases at V and 0 bases at J, with 11 bases between the two ends. CDR1 and CDR2 from the germline V gene are KGHSH and LQKENI. CDR3 DNA: TGTGCCAGCTCACCACCGATGGTGGGTGTGAACACTGAAGCTTTCTTT. Translating gives CASSPPMVGVNTEAFF.

This clonotype showed up many times. The chain links TRBV27 to TRBJ1-1, with TRBD1 as a possible D gene (5 bases). The ends were cut back, 6 bases at V and 5 bases at J, with 19 bases in the middle. Germline V gene data show CDR1 as MNHEY and CDR2 as SMNVEV (reference sequence). CDR3 size: 15 residues. CDR3 nucleotide sequence: TGTGCCAGCAGCCAAGATCAGGGTATCGTTACTGAAGCTTTCTTT. It is translated as CASSQDQGIVTEAFF.

In its sample, this clonotype was seen many times. The rearrangement uses TRBV6-1 and TRBJ1-1; TRBD1 agrees at 7 bases. The V and J ends lost 6 bases and 1 base, in that order; junction bases with no gene match: 11. The CDR3 has 16 residues. Germline V lookup: CDR1 MNHNS, CDR2 SASEGT. CDR3: CASSPPTGFGNTEAFF. The CDR3 bases are TGTGCCAGCAGCCCACCGACAGGGTTCGGGAACACTGAAGCTTTCTTT.

In its sample, this clonotype was seen many times. The V gene is TRBV7-9, the J gene TRBJ2-7; no definite D call. Germline V gene sequence: CDR1 SEHNR, CDR2 FQNEAQ (reference sequence). V lost 6 bases, J lost 0 bases, and 9 bases lay in between. This CDR3 has 13 residues. The CDR3 nucleotides read TGTGCCAGCAGTCCGGATTACTCCTACGAGCAGTACTTC. As protein: CASSPDYSYEQYF.

There are many counts of this clonotype. The chain is built from TRBV2 and TRBJ2-5, with D perhaps matching TRBD1 or TRBD2 (5 bases each). V was cut by 4 bases and J by 1 base, with 16 bases left in between. The germline V gene encodes CDR1 SNHLY and CDR2 FYNNEI. This CDR3 is 16 amino acids long. CDR3 sequence: CASSGRLGGPQETQYF. CDR3 in DNA: TGTGCCAGCAGTGGCAGGCTTGGGGGACCCCAAGAGACCCAGTACTTC.

This sequence joins TRBV2 and TRBJ1-1, with TRBD1 matching 11 bases. V dropped 1 base and J dropped 5; count of bases not matched to a gene: 6. Germline V gives CDR1 SNHLY, CDR2 FYNNEI. CDR3 length equals 16 residues. CDR3 nucleotides: TGTGCCAGCAGTGAAGGCATGGGACAGGGGGATACTGAAGCTTTCTTT. It is translated as CASSEGMGQGDTEAFF.

This clonotype was recorded at least ten times. CDR3 nucleotides: TGCAGTGCTAGACTTCCGGATGAGCAGTTCTTC. It yields the protein CSARLPDEQFF. This chain links TRBV20-1 with TRBJ2-1; D gene unclear. Germline V CDR1 and CDR2: DFQATT, SNEGSKA (reference sequence). This CDR3 contains 11 residues. V was shortened by 2 bases and J by 8 bases, with 7 bases between the two germline ends.

This clonotype was seen a few times. The chain uses TRBV25-1 and TRBJ2-5; 7 bases match TRBD2. Germline CDR1 MGHDK, CDR2 SYGVNS. Germline trimming cut 4 bases from V and 5 bases from J; bases unmatched to any gene: 7. The CDR3 loop spans 14 amino acids. The CDR3 DNA follows: TGTGCCAGCAGTGTGGGGGGGTTGGGGGAGACCCAGTACTTC. It specifies CASSVGGLGETQYF.